The present TCR beta chain was sequenced within a study of blood T cell repertoires in COVID-19. Study information: The study drew acute and convalescent COVID-19 samples from the United States, Italy and Spain. T cells, B-cell-depleted T cells, or PBMCs supplied cDNA or gDNA.

The CDR3 length is 9 residues. Looked up from germline, CDR1 is SGDLS and CDR2 is YYNGEE. Profiled with immunoSEQ multiplex PCR; TCRdb holds only in-frame clones, not every one. The sample has about 210,000 clones, just over 90% seen once; the top ten hold about 1.3%. The specimen sequenced was peripheral blood. This TCR was sampled from a young man with acute or convalescent COVID-19. This chain connects TRBV9 to TRBJ2-7; D may be TRBD1 (6 bases). CDR3 loop: CQGNPQQYF. CDR3 DNA sequence: TGTCAGGGGAATCCGCAGCAGTACTTC.